This T cell receptor beta chain was recorded in a study of T cells after yellow fever vaccination. Trimming removed 2 bases at V and 2 bases at J, with 14 bases between. The CDR3 covers 15 residues. The germline V gene encodes CDR1 DFQATT and CDR2 SNEGSKA (reference sequence). Notes on the study in general: Abundant clonotypes from the bulk population could have been carried over as contaminants into FACS-sorted repertoires. A faster peak, day 5 versus 15, was reached by the weaker secondary response. Post-booster samples contained most primary-vaccination clones (approximately 96% CD4, about 90% CD8).

As to this clonotype: As yet, its antigen is unknown.

The 5'RACE template-switching step produced TCR cDNA and added a universal primer site and UMIs. Via MiXCR, TCRdb re-called the 5' RACE reads, giving one row per CDR3 protein. The sample has some 350,000 distinct CDR3 sequences; around 6.4% are singletons. The chain is built from TRBV20-1 and TRBJ2-3; possible D gene TRBD2, 5 bases. The receptor was derived from a man aged 25-40 years who received the YFV17D yellow fever vaccine. The sequences come from PBMCs, collected 5 days after the yellow fever booster vaccination. The CDR3: CSARYGSRPTDTQYF. The DNA for the CDR3 is TGCAGTGCTAGATATGGGAGCCGTCCCACAGATACGCAGTATTTT.